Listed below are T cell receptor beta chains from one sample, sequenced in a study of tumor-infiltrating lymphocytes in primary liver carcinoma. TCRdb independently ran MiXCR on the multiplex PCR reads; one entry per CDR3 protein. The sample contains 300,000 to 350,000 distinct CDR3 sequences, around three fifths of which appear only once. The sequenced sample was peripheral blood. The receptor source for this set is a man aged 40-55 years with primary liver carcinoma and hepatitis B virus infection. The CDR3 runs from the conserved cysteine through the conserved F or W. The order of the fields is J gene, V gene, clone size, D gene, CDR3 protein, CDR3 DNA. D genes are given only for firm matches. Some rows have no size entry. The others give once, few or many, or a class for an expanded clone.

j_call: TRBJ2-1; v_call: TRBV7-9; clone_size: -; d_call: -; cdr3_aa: CASIPTVPTYNEQFF; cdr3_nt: TGTGCCAGCATCCCGACAGTCCCTACCTACAATGAGCAGTTCTTC
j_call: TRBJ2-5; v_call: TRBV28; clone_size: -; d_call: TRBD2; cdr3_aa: CASSPSGTKTQYF; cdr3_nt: TGTGCCAGCAGCCCTAGCGGAACGAAGACCCAGTACTTC
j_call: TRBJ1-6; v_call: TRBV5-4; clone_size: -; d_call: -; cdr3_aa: CASSFPGVSPLHF; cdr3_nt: TGTGCCAGCAGCTTCCCGGGGGTTTCACCCCTCCACTTT
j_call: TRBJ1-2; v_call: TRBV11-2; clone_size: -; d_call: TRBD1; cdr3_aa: CTSTPRWRQGFGYTF; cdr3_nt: TGTACCAGCACCCCAAGGTGGAGACAGGGGTTTGGCTACACCTTC
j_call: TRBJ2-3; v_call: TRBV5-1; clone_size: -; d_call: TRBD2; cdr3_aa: CASTTVSGTTDTQYF; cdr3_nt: TGCGCCAGCACTACTGTCAGCGGGACCACAGATACGCAGTATTTT
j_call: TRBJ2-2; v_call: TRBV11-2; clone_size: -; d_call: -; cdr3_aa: CASNSDTGEMFF; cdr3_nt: TGTGCCAGCAACTCCGATACCGGGGAGATGTTTTTT
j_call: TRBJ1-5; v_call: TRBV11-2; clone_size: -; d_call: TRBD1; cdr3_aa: CGSSLEDRGGQPQHF; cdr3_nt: TGTGGCAGCAGCTTAGAGGACAGGGGAGGTCAACCCCAGCATTTT
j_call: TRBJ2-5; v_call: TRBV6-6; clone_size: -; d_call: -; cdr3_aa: CVSSYLGRRNETQYF; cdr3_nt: TGTGTCAGCAGTTATCTGGGAAGGCGGAATGAGACCCAGTACTTC
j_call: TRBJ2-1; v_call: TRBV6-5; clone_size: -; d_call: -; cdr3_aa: CDSTPGTELSNEQLF; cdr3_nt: TGTGACAGCACTCCCGGGACCGAGTTGAGCAATGAGCAGCTCTTC
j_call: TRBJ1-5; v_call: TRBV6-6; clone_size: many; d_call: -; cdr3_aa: CASSYLTVSNQPQHF; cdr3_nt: TGTGCCAGCAGTTACCTGACAGTTAGCAATCAGCCCCAGCATTTT
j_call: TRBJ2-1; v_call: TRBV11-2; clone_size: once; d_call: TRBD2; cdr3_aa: CASNSSHGRVNEQFF; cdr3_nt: TGTGCCAGCAACTCCTCTCACGGGAGGGTTAATGAGCAGTTCTTC
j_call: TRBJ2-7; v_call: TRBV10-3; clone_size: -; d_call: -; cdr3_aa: CAITDDFFPYEQYF; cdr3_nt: TGTGCCATCACTGATGATTTTTTTCCTTACGAGCAGTACTTC
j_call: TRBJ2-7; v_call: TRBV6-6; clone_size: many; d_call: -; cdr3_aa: CASSYVEYSYEQYF; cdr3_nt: TGTGCCAGCAGTTACGTTGAGTACAGCTACGAGCAGTACTTC
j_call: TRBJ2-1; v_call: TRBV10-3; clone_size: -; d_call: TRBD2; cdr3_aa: CAVSGLAGEDEQFF; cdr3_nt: TGTGCCGTCAGTGGACTAGCGGGAGAAGATGAGCAGTTCTTC
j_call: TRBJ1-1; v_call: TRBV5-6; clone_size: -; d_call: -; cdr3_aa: CASSTQNRNTEAFF; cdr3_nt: TGTGCCAGCAGCACGCAAAACAGGAACACTGAAGCTTTCTTT
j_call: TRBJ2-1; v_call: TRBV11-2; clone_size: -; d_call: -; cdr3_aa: CTSSLDRFRVVDNEQFF; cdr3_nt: TGTACTAGCAGCTTAGATCGGTTCAGGGTTGTTGACAATGAGCAGTTCTTC
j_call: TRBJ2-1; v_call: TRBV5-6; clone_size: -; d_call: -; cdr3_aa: CASLRDFSYNEQFF; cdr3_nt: TGTGCCAGCCTCAGGGACTTCTCCTACAATGAGCAGTTCTTC
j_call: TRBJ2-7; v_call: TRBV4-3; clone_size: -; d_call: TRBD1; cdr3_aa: CASRPNQDRGYEQYF; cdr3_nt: TGCGCCAGCAGGCCGAATCAGGACAGGGGCTACGAGCAGTACTTC
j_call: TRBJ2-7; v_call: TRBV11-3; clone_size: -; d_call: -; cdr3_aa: CASSRQGFEHYF; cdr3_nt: TGTGCCAGCAGCAGGCAGGGATTCGAGCACTACTTC
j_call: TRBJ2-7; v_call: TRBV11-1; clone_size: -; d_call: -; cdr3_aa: CASSLDIAAAYEQYF; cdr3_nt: TGTGCCAGCAGCTTAGATATAGCGGCGGCCTACGAGCAGTATTTC
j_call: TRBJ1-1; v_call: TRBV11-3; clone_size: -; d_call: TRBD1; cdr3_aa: CASSTGLNTEAFF; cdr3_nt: TGTGCCAGCTCGACAGGGCTGAATACTGAAGCTTTCTTT
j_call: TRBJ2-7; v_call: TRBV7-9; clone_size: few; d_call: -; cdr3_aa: CASSPRTRTDHPYEQYF; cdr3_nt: TGTGCCAGCAGCCCCCGGACAAGGACAGATCATCCCTACGAGCAGTACTTC
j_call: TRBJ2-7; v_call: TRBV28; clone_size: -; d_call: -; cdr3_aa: CASTIIGYEQYF; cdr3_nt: TGTGCCAGCACCATTATCGGTTACGAGCAGTACTTC
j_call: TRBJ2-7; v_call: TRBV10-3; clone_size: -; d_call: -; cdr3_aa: CAITDSGKFYEQYF; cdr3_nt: TGTGCCATCACCGACTCGGGCAAATTCTACGAGCAGTACTTC
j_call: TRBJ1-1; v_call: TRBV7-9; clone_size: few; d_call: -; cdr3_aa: CASSLRGDTEAFF; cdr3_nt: TGTGCCAGCAGCTTAAGAGGGGACACTGAAGCTTTCTTT
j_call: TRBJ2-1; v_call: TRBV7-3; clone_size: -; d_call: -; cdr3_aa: CASSLSDAHNEQFF; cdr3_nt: TGTGCCAGCAGCTTATCTGACGCACACAATGAGCAGTTCTTC
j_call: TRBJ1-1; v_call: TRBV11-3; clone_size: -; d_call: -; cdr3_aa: CASNLEGLTTEAFF; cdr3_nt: TGTGCCAGCAACTTGGAGGGGCTGACCACTGAAGCTTTCTTT